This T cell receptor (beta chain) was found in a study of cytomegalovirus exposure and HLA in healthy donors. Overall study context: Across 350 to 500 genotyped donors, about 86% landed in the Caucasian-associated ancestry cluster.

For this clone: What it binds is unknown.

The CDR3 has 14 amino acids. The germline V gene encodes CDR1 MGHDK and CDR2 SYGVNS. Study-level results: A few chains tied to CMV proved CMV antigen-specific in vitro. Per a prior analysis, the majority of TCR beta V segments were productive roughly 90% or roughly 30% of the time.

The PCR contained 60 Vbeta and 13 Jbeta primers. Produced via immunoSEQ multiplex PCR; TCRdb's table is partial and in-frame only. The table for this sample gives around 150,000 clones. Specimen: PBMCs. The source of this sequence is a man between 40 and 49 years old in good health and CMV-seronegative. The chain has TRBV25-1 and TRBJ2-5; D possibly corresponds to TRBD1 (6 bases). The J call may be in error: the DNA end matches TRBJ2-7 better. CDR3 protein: CATVGQSPSYEQYF. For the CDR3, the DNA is TGTGCCACCGTCGGACAGTCCCCCTCCTACGAGCAGTACTTC.